The T cell receptor (beta chain) under discussion was sequenced for a study of blood T cell repertoires in COVID-19. TCRdb's copy holds only in-frame clones and misses some; the assay was immunoSEQ multiplex PCR. The sample records roughly 310,000 clones, about 89% being singletons. The sequence was obtained from a woman in her 40s who had recovered from COVID-19. What was sequenced was PBMCs or T cells enriched from blood (not recorded which).

The CDR3 region is CASSLGGQEYEQYF. In DNA form, the CDR3 reads TGTGCCAGCAGCTTGGGTGGACAGGAATACGAGCAGTACTTC. The chain is built from TRBV5-4 and TRBJ2-7, with 7 bases aligning to TRBD1. Germline CDR1 and CDR2: SGHNT and YYREEE (reference sequence). The J segment lost 4 bases and the V segment lost 0 bases, leaving 4 bases of the junction unmatched. The CDR3 totals 14 residues.